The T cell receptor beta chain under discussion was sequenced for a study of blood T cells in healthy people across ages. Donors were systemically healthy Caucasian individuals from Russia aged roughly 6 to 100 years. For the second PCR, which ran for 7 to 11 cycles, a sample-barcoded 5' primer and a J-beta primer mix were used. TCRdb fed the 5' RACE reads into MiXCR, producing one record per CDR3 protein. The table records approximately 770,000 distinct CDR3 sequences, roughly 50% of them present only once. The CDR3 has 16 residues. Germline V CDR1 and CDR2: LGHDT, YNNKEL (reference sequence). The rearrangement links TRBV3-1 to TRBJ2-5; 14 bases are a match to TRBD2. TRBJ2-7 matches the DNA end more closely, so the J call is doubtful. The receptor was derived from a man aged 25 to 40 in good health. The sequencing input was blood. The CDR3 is CASSPGTSGGAYEQYF. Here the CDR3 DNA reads TGTGCCAGCAGCCCTGGGACTAGCGGGGGAGCCTACGAGCAGTACTTC.